The 20 T cell receptor beta chains listed next were all sequenced from one sample in a study of chemoradiotherapy in HPV16-positive cancers. TCRdb keeps only in-frame clones here, not all; method: immunoSEQ multiplex PCR. The sample lists approximately 30,000 clones, about nine tenths occurring once. The material was blood, obtained from a patient who underwent chemoradiotherapy. The receptors shown here come from a human donor with HPV-associated anogenital cancer.

V is TRBV5-1 and J is TRBJ1-1; unclear D gene. Germline lookup yields CDR1 SGHRS and CDR2 YFSETQ. V was cut by 0 bases and J by 2 bases, with 14 bases left in between. This CDR3 is 16 amino acids long. CDR3 region: CASSLAPGGSNTEAFF. The DNA for the CDR3 is TGCGCCAGCAGCTTGGCCCCTGGAGGGTCCAACACTGAAGCTTTCTTT. The entire variable domain, with the rest obtained from reference TRBV5-1 and TRBJ1-1, is as follows: KAGVTQTPRYLIKTRGQQVTLSCSPISGHRSVSWYQQTPGQGLQFLFEYFSETQRNKGNFPGRFSGRQFSNSRSEMNVSTLELGDSALYLCASSLAPGGSNTEAFFGQGTRLTVV.

The gene calls are TRBV27 and TRBJ1-1, with D hard to call. The length of the CDR3 is 13 residues. Per germline, CDR1 MNHEY and CDR2 SMNVEV (reference sequence). Trimming shortened V by 0 bases and J by 4 bases, and 6 bases separated the two germline ends. The CDR3: CASSLSDGTEAFF. The DNA for the CDR3 is TGTGCCAGCAGTTTATCGGATGGCACTGAAGCTTTCTTT.

The rearrangement joins TRBV10-1 to TRBJ2-3; no reliable D call. This CDR3 contains 14 residues. Trimming took 2 bases from V and 3 from J, leaving 9 bases between them. Germline assignment: CDR1 WNHNN and CDR2 SYGVQD (reference sequence). The chain's CDR3 is CASSEGRVTDTQYF. In DNA form, the CDR3 reads TGCGCCAGCAGTGAGGGACGAGTTACAGATACGCAGTATTTT.

The chain combines TRBV5-8 with TRBJ2-5; perhaps TRBD2 as D (5 bases). Germline CDR1 is SGHTS and CDR2 is YDEGEE. The length of the CDR3 is 16 residues. Trimming removed 4 bases from V and 0 bases from J, with 16 bases in between. The CDR3 DNA reads TGTGCCAGCAGCATTGGATTAGCGACGTACCAAGAGACCCAGTACTTC. Its translation: CASSIGLATYQETQYF. Filled out from reference TRBV5-8 and TRBJ2-5, the complete variable domain reads EAGVTQSPTHLIKTRGQQATLRCSPISGHTSVYWYQQALGLGLQFLLWYDEGEERNRGNFPPRFSGRQFPNYSSELNVNALELEDSALYLCASSIGLATYQETQYFGPGTRLLVL.

V is TRBV2 and J is TRBJ1-2; D gene unclear. The CDR3 is made up of 12 amino acids. Germline CDR1 SNHLY, CDR2 FYNNEI. Trimming pared 4 bases from V and 4 bases from J, leaving 7 bases between. The CDR3 DNA follows: TGTGCCAGCAGTGTTATGGGCTATGGCTACACCTTC. As protein: CASSVMGYGYTF.

V is TRBV7-9 and J is TRBJ1-2, with D tentatively TRBD1 (6 bases). CDR3 length: 15 amino acids. Germline V gene data show CDR1 as SEHNR and CDR2 as FQNEAQ (reference sequence). Trimming removed 2 bases at V and 5 bases at J, with 15 bases between. CDR3 amino acids: CASSLPGHRPYGYTF. In DNA form, the CDR3 reads TGTGCCAGCAGCTTACCGGGACATCGGCCTTATGGCTACACCTTC.

J is TRBJ2-5 and V is TRBV19, with unresolved D. V dropped 6 bases and J dropped 0 bases, with 11 bases sitting between them. CDR1 and CDR2 from the germline V gene are LNHDA and SQIVND (reference sequence). The CDR3 is 14 residues long. The CDR3 coding sequence is TGTGCCAGTAGCAACTTCCGGGACCAAGAGACCCAGTACTTC. Protein product: CASSNFRDQETQYF.

The chain recombines TRBV5-1 with TRBJ2-7; 7 positions agree with TRBD2. V lost 4 bases and J lost 6; bases outside the gene matches: 10. In germline, CDR1 is SGHRS, CDR2 YFSETQ. This CDR3 region has 14 residues. The CDR3 region has the DNA TGCGCCAGCAGCAGCGGGACTACCCTACTCGAGCAGTACTTC. It translates to CASSSGTTLLEQYF.

The chain recombines TRBV6-1 with TRBJ1-1; no firm D call. The length of the CDR3 is 13 residues. CDR1 MNHNS and CDR2 SASEGT come from the germline V gene. The germline V and J ends were trimmed by 1 base and 1 base, with 4 bases remaining between them. The CDR3 DNA reads TGTGCCAGCAGTGAAGTGGGGAACACTGAAGCTTTCTTT. Translating gives CASSEVGNTEAFF.

The CDR3 here is CASSRVAGLAGEVPQETQYF. CDR3 bases: TGTGCCAGCAGTCGCGTAGCCGGTCTAGCGGGAGAGGTGCCCCAAGAGACCCAGTACTTC. V usage is TRBV28 and J usage is TRBJ2-5, with 10 positions matching TRBD2. The CDR3 contains 20 residues. Unmatched junction bases numbered 19, after V lost 5 bases and J lost 1 base. CDR1 MDHEN and CDR2 SYDVKM come from the germline V gene.

V usage is TRBV11-2 and J usage is TRBJ2-3, with TRBD2 identical over 10 bases. Germline loops: CDR1 SGHAT, CDR2 FQNNGV. Germline trimming cut 0 bases from V and 0 bases from J; bases unmatched to any gene: 3. The CDR3 has 17 amino acids. CDR3 loop: CASSLDRTSGSTDTQYF. CDR3 DNA sequence: TGTGCCAGCAGCTTAGATCGGACTAGCGGTAGCACAGATACGCAGTATTTT.

This clone occurred once. The rearrangement joins TRBV4-1 to TRBJ2-2; D call uncertain. This CDR3 has 16 amino acids. Trimming removed 0 bases from V and 4 bases from J, with 12 bases in between. Germline V gives CDR1 MGHRA, CDR2 YSYEKL. In DNA, the CDR3 is TGCGCCAGCAGCCAAGATAATGACAAGCGCACCGGGGAGCTGTTTTTT. It specifies CASSQDNDKRTGELFF.

Turning to this clone: One junction end does not reproduce the germline sequence, and a read error may be involved. J is TRBJ2-7 and V is TRBV7-2, with 12 positions matching TRBD2. The CDR3 sequence is 15 residues long. Germline lookup yields CDR1 SGHTA and CDR2 FQGNSA. Here the CDR3 reads CASSLIQETSGGVRF. Written as DNA, the CDR3 is TGTGCCAGCAGCTTAATTCAAGAGACTAGCGGGGGAGTTCGCTTC. The full variable domain, its missing parts supplied by reference TRBV7-2 and TRBJ2-7, is GAGVSQSPSNKVTEKGKDVELRCDPISGHTALYWYRQSLGQGLEFLIYFQGNSAPDKSGLPSDRFSAERTGGSVSTLTIQRTQQEDSAVYLCASSLIQETSGGVRFGPGTRLTVT.

The chain recombines TRBV7-9 with TRBJ2-7; the match to TRBD1 covers 10 bases. CDR3 length: 16 residues. CDR1 is SEHNR, CDR2 FQNEAQ, per germline (reference sequence). The J segment lost 3 bases and the V segment lost 5 bases, leaving 10 bases of the junction unmatched. This CDR3 reads CASSTNRQGASYEQYF. The CDR3 bases are TGTGCCAGCAGCACAAACCGACAGGGGGCGAGCTACGAGCAGTACTTC.

The gene calls are TRBV4-2 and TRBJ1-6; D is undetermined. Germline-derived CDR1 and CDR2 are LGHNA and YNFKEQ. V lost 0 bases and J 5 bases, leaving 11 bases between the germline ends. The CDR3 spans 16 residues. The CDR3 bases are TGTGCCAGCAGCCAAGATCGCGCGTTAGATAATTCACCCCTCCACTTT. This encodes CASSQDRALDNSPLHF.

The chain is built from TRBV18 and TRBJ1-4; no clear D gene. Trimming took 0 bases from V and 2 from J, leaving 7 bases between them. The CDR3 consists of 15 residues. Per the germline V gene, CDR1 is KGHSH and CDR2 is LQKENI. CDR3 DNA: TGTGCCAGCTCACCACCGTACATGACTAATGAAAAACTGTTTTTT. It encodes CASSPPYMTNEKLFF.

With respect to this clone: An end of the junction differs from the germline gene, which may be a read error. The chain uses TRBV6-1 and TRBJ2-7, with a tentative D call TRBD1 (5 bases). The germline gives CDR1 MNHNS, CDR2 SASEGT. The CDR3 is 14 amino acids. The CDR3 coding sequence is TGCGCCAGCAGTCCCCGGCCAGGGTACCACGAGCAGTACTTC. It is translated as CASSPRPGYHEQYF.

This chain connects TRBV7-9 to TRBJ1-4; possibly TRBD1 for D (6 bases). CDR3 length: 14 amino acids. Trimming pared 5 bases from V and 5 bases from J, leaving 12 bases between. The germline CDR1 and CDR2 sequences are SEHNR and FQNEAQ (reference sequence). The CDR3 nucleotides read TGTGCCAGCAGCAAGACAGGCCCAAATGAAAAACTGTTTTTT. Translated, it gives CASSKTGPNEKLFF.

In its sample, this clone is medium-sized. The chain has TRBV19 and TRBJ1-1; D gene uncertain. There are 12 residues in the CDR3. Germline CDR1 reads LNHDA; CDR2 reads SQIVND (reference sequence). V was pared by 4 bases and J by 6 bases, with 9 bases between. CDR3 DNA: TGTGCCAGTAGTAACAGAAGGGCTGAAGCTTTCTTT. It encodes CASSNRRAEAFF.

V is TRBV9 and J is TRBJ2-1; D remains unclear. There are 13 residues in the CDR3. Germline V gene sequence: CDR1 SGDLS, CDR2 YYNGEE. Trimming cost V 0 bases and J 2 bases, with 3 bases left between them. CDR3 coding DNA: TGTGCCAGCAGCGTAGGTACCTACAATGAGCAGTTCTTC. It encodes CASSVGTYNEQFF.